These T cell receptor beta chains were read from a single sample in a study of T cells in Graves' hyperthyroidism and ophthalmopathy. A single record per CDR3 protein comes from TCRdb applying MiXCR to the multiplex PCR reads. Among some 460,000 distinct CDR3 sequences, about a sixth were seen once, and the ten largest hold around 7%. Sequencing input: blood. The receptors stem from a woman aged 18-29 years with Graves' hyperthyroidism. The CDR3 runs from the conserved cysteine through the conserved F or W. A D gene is named only where the DNA matches it firmly. A clone size is listed for some rows: how often the clone was seen (once, few, many), or a class if it is expanded.

clone size,D gene,V gene,J gene,CDR3 protein,CDR3 DNA
many,TRBD1,TRBV28,TRBJ2-3,CASTPGTASTDTQYF,TGTGCCAGCACCCCAGGGACAGCAAGCACAGATACGCAGTATTTT
few,TRBD2,TRBV7-2,TRBJ2-5,CASSLRRSAGGLPETQYF,TGTGCCAGCAGCCTCCGACGGTCAGCGGGAGGGCTACCAGAGACCCAGTACTTC
many,.,TRBV12-3/TRBV12-4,TRBJ2-2,CASSPLGGAVGELFF,TGTGCCAGCAGTCCTCTAGGGGGGGCGGTCGGGGAGCTGTTTTTT
many,TRBD2,TRBV3-1,TRBJ2-1,CASSHTGPWRGGPYNEQFF,TGTGCCAGCAGCCATACAGGGCCGTGGCGGGGGGGCCCCTACAATGAGCAGTTCTTC
many,.,TRBV27,TRBJ1-5,CASSFSGSPDQPQHF,TGTGCCAGCAGTTTCTCCGGCTCCCCGGATCAGCCCCAGCATTTT
.,.,TRBV11-2,TRBJ2-7,CASSSFGGLSYEQYF,TGTGCCAGCAGCAGCTTCGGGGGCCTCTCCTACGAGCAGTACTTC
many,TRBD1,TRBV20-1,TRBJ1-1,CSALTGGAGEAFF,TGCAGTGCCCTCACAGGGGGCGCGGGTGAAGCTTTCTTT
many,.,TRBV7-2,TRBJ2-7,CASSRAGYEQYF,TGTGCCAGCAGCCGGGCGGGCTACGAGCAGTACTTC
many,.,TRBV10-3,TRBJ1-4,CAIRPVGTEKLFF,TGTGCCATCAGGCCCGTAGGGACGGAAAAACTGTTTTTT
.,.,TRBV5-8,TRBJ2-1,CASSPGVAEGPFNEQFF,TGTGCCAGCAGCCCCGGGGTAGCAGAGGGACCTTTTAATGAGCAGTTCTTC
once,TRBD2,TRBV30,TRBJ2-5,CAWSASGLVAETQYF,TGTGCCTGGAGTGCCTCGGGACTAGTTGCCGAGACCCAGTACTTC
many,.,TRBV20-1,TRBJ2-2,CSARNTDFNTGELFF,TGCAGTGCTAGGAACACAGACTTCAACACCGGGGAGCTGTTTTTT
many,TRBD2,TRBV5-1,TRBJ2-7,CASSLTSGGSGEQYF,TGCGCCAGCAGCTTAACTAGCGGGGGAAGCGGCGAGCAGTACTTC
many,TRBD1,TRBV7-2,TRBJ2-7,CASSVDRGNYEQYF,TGTGCCAGCAGCGTCGACAGGGGGAACTACGAGCAGTACTTC
.,.,TRBV10-1,TRBJ2-2,CASSERGGQVGTGELFF,TGCGCCAGCAGTGAGAGGGGGGGGCAGGTCGGGACCGGGGAGCTGTTTTTT
many,.,TRBV10-3,TRBJ1-1,CAISSRIRNTEAFF,TGTGCCATCAGTTCGAGGATTCGGAACACTGAAGCTTTCTTT
many,TRBD2,TRBV7-3,TRBJ2-1,CASSLAPGGGYNEQFF,TGTGCCAGCAGCCTCGCCCCGGGGGGGGGCTACAATGAGCAGTTCTTC
few,TRBD2,TRBV5-1,TRBJ2-1,CASSFPVSGRATEQFF,TGCGCCAGCAGCTTCCCGGTAAGCGGGAGGGCCACTGAGCAGTTCTTC
many,.,TRBV11-2,TRBJ1-4,CASSFGQWVGEKLFF,TGTGCCAGCAGCTTCGGGCAGTGGGTTGGCGAAAAACTGTTTTTT
many,TRBD1,TRBV4-1,TRBJ2-3,CASSQVDRGKDTQYF,TGCGCCAGCAGCCAAGTGGACAGGGGTAAAGATACGCAGTATTTT
many,.,TRBV6-5,TRBJ1-4,CASSYSGSPNEKLFF,TGTGCCAGCAGTTACTCCGGTTCGCCTAATGAAAAACTGTTTTTT
.,.,TRBV9,TRBJ2-6,CASSDSLGANVLTF,TGTGCCAGCAGCGATAGTCTCGGGGCCAACGTCCTGACTTTC
many,TRBD1,TRBV20-1,TRBJ1-6,CSARTGGDSPLHF,TGCAGTGCTCGAACAGGGGGCGATTCACCCCTCCACTTT
many,.,TRBV2,TRBJ2-7,CASSRRTRGYF,TGTGCCAGCAGTAGGAGGACTCGGGGGTACTTC
.,TRBD2,TRBV20-1,TRBJ2-5,CSARSRGGQETQYF,TGCAGTGCCCGGTCCCGGGGGGGCCAAGAGACCCAGTACTTC
.,TRBD2,TRBV9,TRBJ2-5,CASSRVLADQETQYF,TGTGCCAGCAGCCGTGTCCTAGCGGACCAAGAGACCCAGTACTTC
.,.,TRBV19,TRBJ2-7,CASSHEGGGGEQYF,TGTGCCAGTAGCCATGAAGGAGGTGGCGGCGAGCAGTACTTC
.,.,TRBV7-2,TRBJ2-1,CASTTTLNEQFF,TGTGCCAGCACCACGACCCTCAATGAGCAGTTCTTC
many,.,TRBV5-8,TRBJ2-5,CASQGEETQYF,TGTGCCAGCCAGGGAGAAGAGACCCAGTACTTC
many,TRBD1,TRBV7-9,TRBJ2-7,CASSTRDRAYEQYF,TGTGCCAGCAGCACCCGGGACAGAGCCTACGAGCAGTACTTC
many,.,TRBV10-3,TRBJ2-3,CAISESLPPDTQYF,TGTGCCATCAGTGAGTCCCTCCCGCCAGATACGCAGTATTTT
many,.,TRBV2,TRBJ2-7,CASTRERSYEQYF,TGTGCCAGCACCCGGGAGCGCTCCTACGAGCAGTACTTC
many,.,TRBV7-9,TRBJ2-3,CASSLGGIYGTDTQYF,TGTGCCAGCAGCTTAGGAGGAATATACGGGACAGATACGCAGTATTTT
many,.,TRBV19,TRBJ1-5,CASSAGRDNQPQHF,TGTGCCAGTAGTGCGGGGAGGGACAATCAGCCCCAGCATTTT
few,TRBD2,TRBV4-1,TRBJ2-3,CASSQATSGSYTQYF,TGCGCCAGCAGCCAAGCGACTAGCGGGAGTTATACGCAGTATTTT
few,.,TRBV30,TRBJ2-7,CAWKGGGALEQYF,TGTGCCTGGAAGGGGGGGGGCGCCCTCGAGCAGTACTTC
few,.,TRBV10-3,TRBJ1-3,CAITLGDTIYF,TGTGCCATCACGCTGGGGGACACCATATATTTT
many,TRBD2,TRBV19,TRBJ2-3,CASTSGGGGTDTQYF,TGTGCCAGTACCTCGGGGGGGGGCGGGACAGATACGCAGTATTTT
few,TRBD1,TRBV19,TRBJ2-7,CASSIRDRGPLTYEQYF,TGTGCCAGTAGTATTCGGGACAGGGGGCCTCTAACTTACGAGCAGTACTTC